These 4 T cell receptor beta chains originate from one sample sequenced in a study of technical replicates of blood from a few donors. Here immunoSEQ multiplex PCR was the method, and the copy in TCRdb shows in-frame clones only, minus some. Of roughly 69,000 clones listed, about 87% were seen once; the top ten hold just over 5%. The sequenced material came from PBMCs. The source of these receptors is a human donor in good health. Some clones in this sample may be carry-over from other donors' samples.

This rearrangement joins TRBV7-6 to TRBJ1-3, with D hard to call. CDR3 length: 16 residues. Trimming removed 5 bases from V and 0 bases from J, with 14 bases in between. Germline values: CDR1 SGHVS, CDR2 FNYEAQ. CDR3 residues: CASSRMGASSGNTIYF. For the CDR3, the DNA is TGTGCCAGCAGCCGAATGGGCGCATCCTCTGGAAACACCATATATTTT.

The chain has TRBV5-5 and TRBJ1-1; 9 nucleotides match TRBD1. From germline, CDR1 is SGHKS and CDR2 YYEKEE (reference sequence). V lost 5 bases, J lost 1 base, and 3 bases stayed unmatched. The CDR3 is made up of 14 amino acids. CDR3 nucleotides: TGTGCCAGCAGAGAACAGGGGGCGAACACTGAAGCTTTCTTT. Its translation: CASREQGANTEAFF.

This clone showed up just a few times. The V and J genes are TRBV5-6 and TRBJ1-3; D unresolved. CDR3 size: 12 residues. The ends were cut back, 0 bases at V and 7 bases at J, with 5 bases in the middle. Germline V gene sequence: CDR1 SGHDT, CDR2 YYEEEE. The CDR3: CASSLGSNTIYF. Here the CDR3 DNA reads TGTGCCAGCAGCTTGGGAAGCAACACCATATATTTT.

The chain employs TRBV27 and TRBJ2-3; TRBD2 matches 10 bases. The CDR3 has 15 amino acids. Germline loops: CDR1 MNHEY, CDR2 SMNVEV (reference sequence). The junction had 6 bases not matched to a gene; V was cut back by 5 bases and J by 4 bases. The CDR3 coding sequence is TGTGCCAGCAGTCGGACTAGCGGCTTCCCAGATACGCAGTATTTT. This codes for CASSRTSGFPDTQYF.